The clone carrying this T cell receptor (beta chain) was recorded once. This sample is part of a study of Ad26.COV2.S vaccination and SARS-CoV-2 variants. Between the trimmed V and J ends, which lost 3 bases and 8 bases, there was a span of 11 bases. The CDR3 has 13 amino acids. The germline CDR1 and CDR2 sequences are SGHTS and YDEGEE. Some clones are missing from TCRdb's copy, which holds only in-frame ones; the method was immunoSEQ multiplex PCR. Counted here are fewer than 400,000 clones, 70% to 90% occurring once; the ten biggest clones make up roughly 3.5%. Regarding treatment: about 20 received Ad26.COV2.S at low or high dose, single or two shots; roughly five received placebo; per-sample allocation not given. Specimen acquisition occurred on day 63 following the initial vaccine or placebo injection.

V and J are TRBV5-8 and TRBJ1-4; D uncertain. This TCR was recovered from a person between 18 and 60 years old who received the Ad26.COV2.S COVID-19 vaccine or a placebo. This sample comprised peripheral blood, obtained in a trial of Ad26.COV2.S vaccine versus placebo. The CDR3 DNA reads TGTGCCAGCAGCTCGGACCGCGAGGAAAAACTGTTTTTT. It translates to CASSSDREEKLFF.